This T cell receptor (beta chain) was captured in a study of shared clonotypes between healthy human individuals. Study summary: For every donor, three CD4 naive, three CD4 memory, two CD8 naive and one CD8 memory plates were used.

The CDR3 sequence is 16 residues long. The V gene's germline CDR1 is SGHDN and CDR2 FVKESK. V shed 3 bases, J shed 5 bases, and the junction held 4 bases outside the gene matches. Generated by immunoSEQ multiplex PCR, the TCRdb table keeps only in-frame clones and is missing some. The table records hundreds of thousands of clones, less than 85% of them present only once. Sequencing input: memory CD4+ T cells sorted from blood. Described subset: CD45RA-negative fraction. The receptor comes from a man aged 30-40 years in good health. The chain recombines TRBV14 with TRBJ2-2; 12 positions match TRBD1. This CDR3 reads CASSHRDRGLTGELFF. The CDR3 DNA reads as TGTGCCAGCAGCCACCGGGACAGGGGGCTTACCGGGGAGCTGTTTTTT.